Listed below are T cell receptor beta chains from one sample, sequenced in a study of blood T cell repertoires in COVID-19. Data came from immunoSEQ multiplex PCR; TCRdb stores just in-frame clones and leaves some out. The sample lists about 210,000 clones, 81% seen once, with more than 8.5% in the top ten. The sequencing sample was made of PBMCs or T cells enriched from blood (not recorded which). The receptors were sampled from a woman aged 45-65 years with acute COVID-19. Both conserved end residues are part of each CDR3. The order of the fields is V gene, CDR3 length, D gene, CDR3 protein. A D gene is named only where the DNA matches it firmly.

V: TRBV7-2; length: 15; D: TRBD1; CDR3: CASSLGDSRGEKLFF
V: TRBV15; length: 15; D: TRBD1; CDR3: CATSRDQGAGEKLFF
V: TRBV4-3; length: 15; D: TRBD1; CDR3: CASSPRQGAGNTIYF
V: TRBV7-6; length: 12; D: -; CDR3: CASRAQGGELFF
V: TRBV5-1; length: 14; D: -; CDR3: CASSLGDYQETQYF
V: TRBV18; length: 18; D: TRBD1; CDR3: CASSPNRGQGLPYNEQFF
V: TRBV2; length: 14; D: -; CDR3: CASSEEEISYEQYF
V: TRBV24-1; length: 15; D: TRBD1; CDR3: CATSDRTGGPDTQYF
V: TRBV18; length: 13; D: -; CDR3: CASSPQGRETQYF
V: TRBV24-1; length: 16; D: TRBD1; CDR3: CATSKDPTGVGDEQFF
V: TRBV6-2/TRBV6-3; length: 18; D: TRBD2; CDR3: CASSSRRTSVAPDNEQFF
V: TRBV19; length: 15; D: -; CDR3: CASSDFGQSNEKLFF
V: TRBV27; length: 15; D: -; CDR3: CASSFEAWRSSPLHF
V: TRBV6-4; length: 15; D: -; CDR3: CASSPRAASFYGYTF
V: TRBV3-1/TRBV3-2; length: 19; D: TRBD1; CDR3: CASSQAQGATMQSQETQYF
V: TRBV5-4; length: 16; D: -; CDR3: CASSSQLGSSGNTIYF
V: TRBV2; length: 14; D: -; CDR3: CASSPRTNNNEQFF
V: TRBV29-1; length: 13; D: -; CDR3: CSVGLRQDNGYTF
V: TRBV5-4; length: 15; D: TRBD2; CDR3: CASSFSAGGYNEQFF
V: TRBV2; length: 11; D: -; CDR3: CASSDQGAQYF
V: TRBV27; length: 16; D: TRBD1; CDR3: CASSAGTGGGNTEAFF
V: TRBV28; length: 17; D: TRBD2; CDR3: CASSLGTSGRLGVPQYF
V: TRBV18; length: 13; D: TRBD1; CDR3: CASSPRDRTEAFF
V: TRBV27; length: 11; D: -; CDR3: CASRLGGEQYF
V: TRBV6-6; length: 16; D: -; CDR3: CASSLPPASANEKLFF
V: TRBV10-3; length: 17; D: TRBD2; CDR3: CAISGGLAGGGQETQYF
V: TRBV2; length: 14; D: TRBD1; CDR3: CASSVGTGGGEQFF
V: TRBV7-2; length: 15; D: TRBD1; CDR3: CASSSAGTGTYEQYF
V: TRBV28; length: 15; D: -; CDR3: CASRGGSSGANVLTF
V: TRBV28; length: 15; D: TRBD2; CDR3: CASSLFVAGHYEQYF
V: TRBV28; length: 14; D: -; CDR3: CASSEPRWNYGYTF
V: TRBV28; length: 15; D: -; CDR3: CASSFWAGNPYGYTF
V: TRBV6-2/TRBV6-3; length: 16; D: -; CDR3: CASSYSVTLGEVTQYF
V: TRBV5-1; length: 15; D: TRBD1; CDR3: CASSRRDRGYYEQYF
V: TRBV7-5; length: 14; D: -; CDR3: CVRSPQRDYNEQFF
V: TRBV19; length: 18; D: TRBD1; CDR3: CASSKEGQGTLAKNIQYF
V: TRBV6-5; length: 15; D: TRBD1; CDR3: CASSPGQGAYEKLFF
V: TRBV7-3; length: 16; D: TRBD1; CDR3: CASSPGQGEGTDTQYF
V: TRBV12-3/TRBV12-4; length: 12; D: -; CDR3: CASSLLQGPLHF
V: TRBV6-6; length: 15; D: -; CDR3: CASRYAGATNEKLFF
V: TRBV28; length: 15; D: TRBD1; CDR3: CASSLPGQGSNEQYF
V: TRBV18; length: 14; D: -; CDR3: CASSDSQRSETQYF
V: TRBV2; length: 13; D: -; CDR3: CASRGAMDYGYTF
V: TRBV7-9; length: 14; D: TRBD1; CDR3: CASSPGQGGYEQYF
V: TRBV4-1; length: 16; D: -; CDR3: CASSQVSGAGDEKLFF
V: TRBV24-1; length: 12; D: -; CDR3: CAIGQWDNEQFF
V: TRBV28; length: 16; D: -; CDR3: CASSLWRGTGAYEQYF
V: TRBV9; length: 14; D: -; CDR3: CASSVTDTNQPQHF
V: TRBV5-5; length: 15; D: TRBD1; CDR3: CASSLAGGNNQPQHF
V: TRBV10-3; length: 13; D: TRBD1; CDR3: CAISDRGNYGYTF
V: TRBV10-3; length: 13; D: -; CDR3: CAISESGGEKLFF
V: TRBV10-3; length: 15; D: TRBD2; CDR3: CAISPGLAGADEQFF
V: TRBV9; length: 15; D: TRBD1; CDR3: CASSVFGQDNSPLHF
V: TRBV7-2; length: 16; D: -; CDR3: CASSLVRGISTGELFF
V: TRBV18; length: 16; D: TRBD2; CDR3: CASSPATSGASGELFF
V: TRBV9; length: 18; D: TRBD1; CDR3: CASSLTTGTGGGIDTQYF
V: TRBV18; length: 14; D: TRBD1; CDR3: CASSLGQSSYEQYF
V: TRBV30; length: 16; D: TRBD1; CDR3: CAWSATGGYSNQPQHF
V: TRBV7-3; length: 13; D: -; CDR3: CASSLTRDNEQFF